Below are 3 T cell receptor beta chains sequenced from a single sample in a study of cytomegalovirus exposure and HLA in healthy donors. With 60 Vbeta and 13 Jbeta primers, the PCR was carried out. Method: immunoSEQ multiplex PCR; TCRdb's copy keeps in-frame clones and lacks some. Of around 100,000 clones listed, more than 65% are singletons. Material for sequencing was PBMCs. The receptors originated from a woman in her thirties in good health and CMV-seronegative.

The rearrangement joins TRBV27 to TRBJ2-5, with TRBD2 matching 7 bases. The CDR3 totals 15 residues. CDR1 is MNHEY, CDR2 SMNVEV, per germline (reference sequence). V lost 2 bases and J lost 2; bases outside the gene matches: 5. DNA for the CDR3: TGTGCCAGCAGTTTAAGTGGAGCGGGGCAAGAGACCCAGTACTTC. Its translation: CASSLSGAGQETQYF.

V gene TRBV25-1 combines with J gene TRBJ1-4; 7 bases are a match to TRBD1. The length of the CDR3 is 15 residues. Germline CDR1 is MGHDK and CDR2 is SYGVNS. With 0 bases clipped from V and 8 bases from J, the junction kept 6 bases outside the gene matches. The CDR3 spells CASSEYTGAREKLFF. CDR3 in DNA: TGTGCCAGCAGTGAATATACAGGGGCGAGAGAAAAACTGTTTTTT. The full variable domain, with the rest looked up from reference TRBV25-1 and TRBJ1-4, is EADIYQTPRYLVIGTGKKITLECSQTMGHDKMYWYQQDPGMELHLIHYSYGVNSTEKGDLSSESTVSRIRTEHFPLTLESARPSHTSQYLCASSEYTGAREKLFFGSGTQLSVL.

The V call is TRBV19, the J call TRBJ1-2, with a weak D call TRBD1 (5 bases). V dropped 1 base and J dropped 6 bases, with 12 bases sitting between them. Looked up from germline, CDR1 is LNHDA and CDR2 is SQIVND (reference sequence). The CDR3 length is 14 residues. The CDR3 region is CASSIVWGVNGYTF. The CDR3 DNA follows: TGTGCCAGTAGTATAGTCTGGGGGGTGAATGGCTACACCTTC.